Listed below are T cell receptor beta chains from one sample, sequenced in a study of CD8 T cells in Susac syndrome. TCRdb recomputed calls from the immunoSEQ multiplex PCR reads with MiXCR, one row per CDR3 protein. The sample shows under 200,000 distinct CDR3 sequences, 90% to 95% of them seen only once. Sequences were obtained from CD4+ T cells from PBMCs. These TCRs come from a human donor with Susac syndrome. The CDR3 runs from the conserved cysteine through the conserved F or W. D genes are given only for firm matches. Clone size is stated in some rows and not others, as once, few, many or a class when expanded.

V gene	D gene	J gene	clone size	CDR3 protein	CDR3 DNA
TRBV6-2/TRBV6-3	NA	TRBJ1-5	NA	CASSSQGFQPQHF	TGTGCCAGCAGTTCTCAGGGGTTCCAGCCCCAGCATTTT
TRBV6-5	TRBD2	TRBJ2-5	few	CASSYDSGRSQYF	TGTGCCAGCAGTTACGATAGCGGGAGGTCCCAGTACTTC
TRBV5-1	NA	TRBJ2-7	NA	CASSLELDDEQYF	TGCGCCAGCAGCTTGGAACTCGACGACGAGCAGTACTTC
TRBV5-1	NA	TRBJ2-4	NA	CASSPTAIAKNIQYF	TGCGCCAGCAGCCCCACGGCTATAGCCAAAAACATTCAGTACTTC
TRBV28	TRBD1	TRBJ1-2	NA	CASSYNTGTGGSGYTF	TGTGCCAGCAGCTATAACACCGGGACAGGGGGAAGCGGCTACACCTTC
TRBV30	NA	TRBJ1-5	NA	CAWTKGSSGNQPQHF	TGTGCCTGGACCAAGGGGTCGTCGGGCAATCAGCCCCAGCATTTT
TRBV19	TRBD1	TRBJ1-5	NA	CASSSPQGLGNQPQHF	TGTGCCAGTAGTAGCCCACAGGGGCTTGGCAATCAGCCCCAGCATTTT
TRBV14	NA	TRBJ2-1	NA	CASTQGSSYNEQFF	TGTGCCAGCACCCAGGGGAGCTCCTACAATGAGCAGTTCTTC
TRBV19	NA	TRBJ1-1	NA	CASSTPTGVRNTEAFF	TGTGCCAGTAGTACCCCGACGGGGGTAAGGAACACTGAAGCTTTCTTT
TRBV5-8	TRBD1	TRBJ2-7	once	CASSPFPTGGYEQYF	TGTGCCAGCAGCCCCTTCCCGACAGGGGGCTACGAGCAGTACTTC
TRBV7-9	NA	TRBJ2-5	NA	CASSPGRETQYF	TGTGCCAGCAGCCCAGGGAGAGAGACCCAGTACTTC
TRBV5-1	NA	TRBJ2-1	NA	CASSPTGDYNEQFF	TGCGCCAGCAGTCCGACGGGAGACTACAATGAGCAGTTCTTC
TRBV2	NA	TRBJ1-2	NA	CASSRGENHGYTF	TGTGCCAGCAGTCGAGGGGAAAACCATGGCTACACCTTC
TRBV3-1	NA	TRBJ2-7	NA	CASSQPTSSNEQYF	TGTGCCAGCAGCCAACCAACCTCTTCTAACGAGCAGTACTTC
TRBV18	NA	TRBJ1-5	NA	CASSPGENQPQHF	TGTGCCAGCTCACCAGGGGAGAATCAGCCCCAGCATTTT
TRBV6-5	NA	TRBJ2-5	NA	CASSYPRPPEETQYF	TGTGCCAGCAGCTACCCCCGACCCCCCGAAGAGACCCAGTACTTC
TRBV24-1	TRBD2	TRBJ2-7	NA	CATSAPGLAMHYF	TGTGCCACCAGTGCCCCGGGACTAGCCATGCACTACTTC
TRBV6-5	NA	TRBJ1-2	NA	CASSYSNTGSSYTF	TGTGCCAGCAGTTACTCGAATACGGGTTCAAGCTACACCTTC
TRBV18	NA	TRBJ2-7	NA	CASSPPSGNEQYF	TGTGCCAGCTCACCACCGTCGGGGAACGAGCAGTACTTC
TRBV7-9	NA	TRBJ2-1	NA	CASSSPDGTGTHNEQFF	TGTGCCAGCAGCTCTCCTGATGGGACCGGGACCCACAATGAGCAGTTCTTC
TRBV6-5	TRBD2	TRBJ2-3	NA	CASRPGTILGTQYF	TGTGCCAGCAGACCCGGGACTATACTTGGTACGCAGTATTTT
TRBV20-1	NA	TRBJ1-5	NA	CSARDWNGGNQPQHF	TGCAGTGCTAGAGATTGGAATGGAGGCAATCAGCCCCAGCATTTT
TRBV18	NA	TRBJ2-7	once	CASSPNSRAPGEQYF	TGTGCCAGCTCACCAAATTCGAGGGCCCCCGGCGAGCAGTACTTC
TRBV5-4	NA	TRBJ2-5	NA	CASSFSSGETQYF	TGTGCCAGCAGCTTCTCGTCAGGGGAGACCCAGTACTTC
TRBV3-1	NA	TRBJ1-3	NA	CASSQVQRSGNTIYF	TGTGCCAGCAGCCAAGTCCAGCGCTCTGGAAACACCATATATTTT
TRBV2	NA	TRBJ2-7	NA	CASSGLRTALSYEQYF	TGTGCCAGCAGTGGACTCAGGACAGCACTCTCCTACGAGCAGTACTTC
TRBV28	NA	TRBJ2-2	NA	CASSLWAGELFF	TGTGCCAGCAGTTTATGGGCCGGGGAGCTGTTTTTT
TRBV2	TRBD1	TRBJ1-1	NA	CANTMPGGRNTEAFF	TGTGCCAACACTATGCCAGGGGGACGAAACACTGAAGCTTTCTTT
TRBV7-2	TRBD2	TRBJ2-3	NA	CASSLGYLAGDTQYF	TGTGCCAGCAGCTTAGGCTACCTAGCGGGAGATACGCAGTATTTT
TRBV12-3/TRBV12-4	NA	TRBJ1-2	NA	CASSFLLGVGYTF	TGTGCCAGCAGTTTTCTTTTAGGGGTTGGCTACACCTTC
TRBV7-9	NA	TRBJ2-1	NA	CASSLSRATYNEQFF	TGTGCCAGCAGCTTATCCCGGGCCACATACAATGAGCAGTTCTTC
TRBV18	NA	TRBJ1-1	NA	CASSPPNIAIRGTEAFF	TGTGCCAGCTCACCACCTAATATAGCAATTCGGGGGACTGAAGCTTTCTTT
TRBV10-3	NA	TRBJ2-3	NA	CAISESWSSTDTQYF	TGTGCCATCAGTGAGTCGTGGTCTAGCACAGATACGCAGTATTTT
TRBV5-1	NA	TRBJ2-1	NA	CASHPTRDGKYNEQFF	TGCGCCAGCCACCCCACCCGGGACGGGAAATACAATGAGCAGTTCTTC
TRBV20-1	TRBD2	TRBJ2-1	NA	CSAIGTSDSEQFF	TGCAGTGCTATTGGGACTAGCGATAGTGAGCAGTTCTTC
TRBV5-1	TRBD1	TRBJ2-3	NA	CASSDWTGSGDTQYF	TGCGCCAGCAGCGATTGGACAGGGTCTGGAGATACGCAGTATTTT
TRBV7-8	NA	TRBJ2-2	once	CASSPRMAGELFF	TGTGCCAGCAGCCCCCGTATGGCCGGGGAGCTGTTTTTT
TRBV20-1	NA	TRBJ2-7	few	CSAETSYEQYF	TGCAGTGCGGAGACTAGCTACGAGCAGTACTTC
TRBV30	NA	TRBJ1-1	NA	CAWSLSTEAFF	TGTGCCTGGAGCTTGTCGACTGAAGCTTTCTTT
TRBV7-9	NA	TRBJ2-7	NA	CASSLTTLTEQYF	TGTGCCAGCAGCTTAACAACCCTTACCGAGCAGTACTTC
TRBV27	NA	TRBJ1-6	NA	CASSTYNSPLHF	TGTGCCAGCAGTACGTATAATTCACCCCTCCACTTT
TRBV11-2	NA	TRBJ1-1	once	CASSSGLDTEAFF	TGTGCCAGCAGCTCCGGGCTGGACACTGAAGCTTTCTTT
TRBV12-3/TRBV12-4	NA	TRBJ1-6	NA	CASSLGGSPLHF	TGTGCCAGCAGTTTAGGTGGCTCACCCCTCCACTTT
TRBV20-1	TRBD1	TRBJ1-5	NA	CSAIGAGGRGNQPQHF	TGCAGTGCTATCGGGGCAGGGGGCAGGGGCAATCAGCCCCAGCATTTT